The next 24 T cell receptor beta chains were all read from a single sample in a study of OX40 agonist ivuxolimab in advanced cancers. Libraries were made using the immunoSEQ multiplex PCR assay. The source is immuneACCESS, and TCRdb retained only in-frame sequences with V and J called. Part of the clones is not carried over; for the studies checked, unresolved V genes explain less than half of this, and the remainder is unexplained. The sample profile shows roughly 53,000 clones; 80% to 85% of them were found once. Around an eighth of the sample lies in the top ten. Sequences were derived from CD4+ or CD8+ T cells sorted from blood, sampled in a trial of the OX40 agonist ivuxolimab. These receptors came from an adult with an advanced solid tumor such as melanoma, head and neck, liver or kidney cancer.

This chain joins TRBV7-2 and TRBJ2-2, with TRBD2 identical over 12 bases. Germline V gene sequence: CDR1 SGHTA, CDR2 FQGNSA. After removal of 5 bases from V and 4 bases from J, the junction contained 5 bases not matched to a gene. The CDR3 length is 16 residues. This chain's CDR3 is CASSPILAGGTGELFF. The CDR3, as DNA: TGTGCCAGCAGCCCCATACTAGCGGGAGGCACCGGGGAGCTGTTTTTT.

This chain uses TRBV5-5 with TRBJ1-6; no reliable D call. The CDR3 has 15 residues. V lost 1 base and J lost 5, with 10 bases in between. The germline gives CDR1 SGHKS, CDR2 YYEKEE (reference sequence). CDR3 residues: CASSLNGLNNSPLHF. In DNA form, the CDR3 reads TGTGCCAGCAGCTTGAACGGATTAAATAATTCACCCCTCCACTTT.

The V and J genes are TRBV2 and TRBJ1-2; D is unclear. With 3 bases removed from V and 7 bases from J, the gap between germline ends came to 12 bases. Per germline, CDR1 SNHLY and CDR2 FYNNEI. The CDR3 sequence is 13 residues long. The CDR3 loop reads CASSESGAFGYTF. Here the CDR3 DNA reads TGTGCCAGCAGTGAGTCGGGAGCGTTTGGCTACACCTTC.

The V and J genes are TRBV27 and TRBJ1-6, with D perhaps TRBD1 (6 bases). Trimming stripped 5 bases from V and 9 bases from J, with 11 bases between. This CDR3 contains 13 residues. In germline, CDR1 is MNHEY, CDR2 SMNVEV (reference sequence). CDR3 DNA: TGTGCCAGCAGTCTCAACAGGGTTTCACCCCTCCACTTT. Its translation is CASSLNRVSPLHF.

The V call is TRBV18, the J call TRBJ1-2, with 7 positions matching TRBD1. The CDR3 contains 15 residues. Germline V CDR1 and CDR2: KGHSH, LQKENI. Trimming at V came to 3 bases and at J to 1 base, leaving 5 bases not matched to a gene. CDR3 coding DNA: TGTGCCAGCTCACCTGGACAGGATTTTAACTATGGCTACACCTTC. This codes for CASSPGQDFNYGYTF.

Points on this clone: Relative to the germline gene, one junction end is altered; a read error may explain this. This specimen includes other DNA sequences encoding the same CDR3. V and J are TRBV7-2 and TRBJ2-3; 9 bases fit TRBD1. The CDR3 consists of 13 residues. The V gene's germline CDR1 is SGHTA and CDR2 FQGNSA. DNA of the CDR3: TGCGCCAGTACAGGGGGCCGAACAGATACGCAGTATTTT. It codes for CASTGGRTDTQYF.

This rearrangement joins TRBV7-6 to TRBJ1-4, with a tentative D call TRBD1 (5 bases). This CDR3 spans 15 amino acids. V was pared by 1 base and J by 8 bases, with 14 bases between. The germline gives CDR1 SGHVS, CDR2 FNYEAQ. CDR3 in amino acids: CASSLDPGAIEKLFF. For the CDR3, the DNA is TGTGCCAGCAGCTTAGATCCCGGGGCAATAGAAAAACTGTTTTTT.

The chain has TRBV7-2 and TRBJ2-5, with D possibly called TRBD1 or TRBD2 (5 bases each). The V end lost 1 base, the J end lost 1 base, and 10 bases lay between the germline ends. CDR3 length equals 15 residues. Germline CDR1 and CDR2: SGHTA and FQGNSA. The CDR3 region has the DNA TGTGCCAGCAGCTTAGGTCGAGGGGCCCAAGAGACCCAGTACTTC. Amino acid sequence: CASSLGRGAQETQYF.

The chain couples TRBV7-3 to TRBJ1-1; 10 bases line up with TRBD1. CDR3 size: 16 residues. Germline lookup yields CDR1 SGHTA and CDR2 FQGTGA. With 4 bases clipped from V and 3 bases from J, the junction kept 8 bases outside the gene matches. DNA of the CDR3: TGTGCCAGCAGCTCCGCTAAGGACAGGGGGGACACTGAAGCTTTCTTT. It translates to CASSSAKDRGDTEAFF.

The J gene is TRBJ2-1, the V gene TRBV28; 7 bases are a match to TRBD1. Germline loops: CDR1 MDHEN, CDR2 SYDVKM. Unmatched junction bases numbered 7, after V lost 5 bases and J lost 0 bases. The CDR3 runs 16 residues. The CDR3 protein is CASSTTAGGSYNEQFF. CDR3 nucleotides: TGTGCCAGCAGTACCACGGCAGGGGGCTCCTACAATGAGCAGTTCTTC.

The V call is TRBV5-1, the J call TRBJ2-7; D gene uncertain. Germline loops: CDR1 SGHRS, CDR2 YFSETQ. This CDR3 contains 16 residues. V was clipped by 0 bases and J by 7 bases, with 20 bases between them. CDR3 nucleotide sequence: TGCGCCAGCAGCTTGGGCACAGTAGCTTTTTCCCGGGAGCAGTACTTC. Its protein is CASSLGTVAFSREQYF. The variable domain in full, completed from reference TRBV5-1 and TRBJ2-7, reads KAGVTQTPRYLIKTRGQQVTLSCSPISGHRSVSWYQQTPGQGLQFLFEYFSETQRNKGNFPGRFSGRQFSNSRSEMNVSTLELGDSALYLCASSLGTVAFSREQYFGPGTRLTVT.

The chain is built from TRBV5-8 and TRBJ2-7, with D unclear. The germline V gene has CDR1 SGHTS and CDR2 YDEGEE. V lost 4 bases to trimming and J lost 0 bases, with 17 bases between them. This CDR3 region has 16 residues. The DNA for the CDR3 is TGTGCCAGCAGCGGGGTATATGTTCTTAGCTCCTACGAGCAGTACTTC. This codes for CASSGVYVLSSYEQYF.

This rearrangement joins TRBV27 to TRBJ1-1, with D tentatively TRBD1 (5 bases). V lost 2 bases and J lost 6, with 13 bases in between. The CDR3 has 14 residues. In germline, CDR1 is MNHEY, CDR2 SMNVEV (reference sequence). The DNA for the CDR3 is TGTGCCAGCAGTTTAAGCCAGGGATTTCCTGAAGCTTTCTTT. Encoded protein: CASSLSQGFPEAFF.

This clone has more than one count but fewer than ten. V usage is TRBV30 and J usage is TRBJ1-5; D ambiguous. Looked up from germline, CDR1 is GTSNPN and CDR2 is SVGIG (reference sequence). The CDR3 has 13 residues. V shed 1 base and J shed 1 base, with 5 bases lying between them. This chain's CDR3 is CAWSGVSNQPQHF. DNA for the CDR3: TGTGCCTGGAGTGGGGTGAGCAATCAGCCCCAGCATTTT.

The sample holds one count of this clone. The CDR3 here is CASRSGEAGKETQYF. CDR3 DNA sequence: TGTGCCAGCAGATCCGGGGAAGCCGGAAAAGAGACCCAGTACTTC. V and J are TRBV6-6 and TRBJ2-5, with D possibly being TRBD2 (5 bases). The CDR3 runs to 15 residues. Trimming shortened V by 6 bases and J by 3 bases, and 17 bases separated the two germline ends. Germline CDR1 is MNHNY and CDR2 is SVGAGI (reference sequence).

This clone has only one observation. This sequence joins TRBV4-2 and TRBJ2-1, with 10 bases matching TRBD1. This CDR3 contains 15 residues. In germline, CDR1 is LGHNA, CDR2 YNFKEQ. The J segment lost 7 bases and the V segment lost 5 bases, leaving 8 bases of the junction unmatched. The CDR3 is CASSEGQGGTNEQFF. The CDR3 region has the DNA TGTGCCAGCAGCGAAGGACAGGGGGGAACTAATGAGCAGTTCTTC.

Within the sample, this clone is medium-sized (0.01 to 0.1%). This sequence joins TRBV23-1 and TRBJ1-5; D uncertain. TRBV23-1 is an ORF for which the function is uncertain. V lost 0 bases and J 5 bases, leaving 5 bases between the germline ends. The CDR3 has 13 amino acids. As DNA, the CDR3 is TGCGCCAGCAGTCAATCGGTCGATCAGCCCCAGCATTTT. It codes for CASSQSVDQPQHF.

V gene TRBV7-9 combines with J gene TRBJ1-3; D remains unclear. V lost 0 bases and J 1 base, leaving 16 bases between the germline ends. The CDR3 contains 18 residues. From germline, CDR1 is SEHNR and CDR2 FQNEAQ (reference sequence). This CDR3 reads CASSLAAQRGFSGNTIYF. CDR3 DNA sequence: TGTGCCAGCAGCTTAGCAGCACAGCGCGGGTTTTCTGGAAACACCATATATTTT.

This sequence joins TRBV5-6 and TRBJ2-3; D gene ambiguous. The germline V gene encodes CDR1 SGHDT and CDR2 YYEEEE. V lost 2 bases and J lost 0, with 7 bases in between. This CDR3 is 14 amino acids long. This CDR3 is CASSFSGSTDTQYF. Here the CDR3 DNA reads TGTGCCAGCAGCTTCTCTGGGAGCACAGATACGCAGTATTTT.

The CDR3 here is CASRSASGRASGELFF. The CDR3 DNA sequence: TGTGCCTCAAGGTCGGCTAGCGGGAGGGCAAGTGGGGAGCTGTTTTTT. The chain has TRBV2 and TRBJ2-2, with 12 bases matching TRBD2. V was clipped by 11 bases and J by 8 bases; unmatched bases: 15. The CDR3 consists of 16 residues. Germline-derived CDR1 and CDR2 are SNHLY and FYNNEI.

In DNA form, the CDR3 reads TGTGCCATCAGTGAGTCTGGGAACACTGAAGCTTTCTTT. Its protein product is CAISESGNTEAFF. The chain couples TRBV10-3 to TRBJ1-1; D call uncertain. Trimming took 0 bases from V and 1 from J, leaving 3 bases between them. Germline V gene lookup returns CDR1 ENHRY and CDR2 SYGVKD. This CDR3 region has 13 residues.

This clone was detected a few times. This rearrangement joins TRBV7-8 to TRBJ2-3, with D perhaps TRBD1 or TRBD2 (5 bases each). This CDR3 spans 15 amino acids. CDR1 is SGHVS and CDR2 is FQNEAQ in the germline V gene. Deletions cut 3 bases from V and 0 bases from J, with 10 bases between. CDR3 region: CASSLRGGSTDTQYF. CDR3 DNA: TGTGCCAGCAGCTTGAGGGGCGGGAGCACAGATACGCAGTATTTT.

The CDR3 coding sequence is TGTGCCAGCAGTGACAGGGTAGACTCCTACGAGCAGTACTTC. Amino acid sequence: CASSDRVDSYEQYF. The rearrangement uses TRBV7-9 and TRBJ2-7; 7 nucleotides line up with TRBD1. From germline, CDR1 is SEHNR and CDR2 FQNEAQ (reference sequence). Germline trimming cut 6 bases from V and 0 bases from J; bases unmatched to any gene: 5. The CDR3 sequence is 14 residues long.

The DNA for the CDR3 is TGTGCCAGTAGTAATCTGTTTGGAAGAACGGGGACAGAGGATTCACCCCTCCACTTT. Amino acid sequence: CASSNLFGRTGTEDSPLHF. The J gene is TRBJ1-6, the V gene TRBV19; 7 nucleotides agree with TRBD1. V lost 4 bases, J lost 8 bases, and 20 bases stayed unmatched. Germline CDR1 is LNHDA and CDR2 is SQIVND (reference sequence). This CDR3 has 19 residues.